This T cell receptor beta chain was obtained from a study of human T cells and chemical hapten exposure. Time point noted: patch test 2, 6 weeks after DPC sensitization. The treatment denotes: therapeutic diphenylcyclopropenone sensitization with weekly scalp DPC. As originally analysed: There were a median of around 96,000 TCRs per sample, with a range from roughly 23,224 to 690,600. TCRdb reprocessed the RACE reads with MiXCR, giving one entry per CDR3 protein. TCRdb's processing, not the study's, gives the V and J calls here. In the table there are 110,000 to 150,000 distinct CDR3 sequences, over 9.5% of which are singletons. The sequence came from a woman between 50 and 59 years old with alopecia areata. Some clones in this sample may be carry-over from other donors' samples. The sequencing here drew on whole blood, taken in connection with sensitization to the hapten diphenylcyclopropenone (DPC).

The DNA of the CDR3 is TGTGCCAGCAGTTACTCGCATGGGGAGACCCAGTACTTC. The encoded protein is CASSYSHGETQYF. The chain uses TRBV6-5 and TRBJ2-5, with D hard to call. The CDR3 has 13 residues. CDR1 and CDR2 from the germline V gene are MNHEY and SVGAGI. V shed 0 bases and J shed 5 bases, with 7 bases lying between them.